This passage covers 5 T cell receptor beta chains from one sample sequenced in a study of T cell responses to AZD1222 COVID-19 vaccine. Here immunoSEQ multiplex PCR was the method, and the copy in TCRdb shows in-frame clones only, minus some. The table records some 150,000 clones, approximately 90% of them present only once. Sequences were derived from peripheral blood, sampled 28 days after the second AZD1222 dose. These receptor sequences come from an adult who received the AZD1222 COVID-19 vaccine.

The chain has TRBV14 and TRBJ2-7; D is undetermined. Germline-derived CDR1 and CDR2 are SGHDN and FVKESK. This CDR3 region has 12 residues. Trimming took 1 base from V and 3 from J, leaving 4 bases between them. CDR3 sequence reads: CASSQGLYEQYF. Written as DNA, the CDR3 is TGTGCCAGCAGCCAAGGTCTCTACGAGCAGTACTTC. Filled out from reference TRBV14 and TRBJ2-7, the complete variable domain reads EAGVTQFPSHSVIEKGQTVTLRCDPISGHDNLYWYRRVMGKEIKFLLHFVKESKQDESGMPNNRFLAERTGGTYSTLKVQPAELEDSGVYFCASSQGLYEQYFGPGTRLTVT.

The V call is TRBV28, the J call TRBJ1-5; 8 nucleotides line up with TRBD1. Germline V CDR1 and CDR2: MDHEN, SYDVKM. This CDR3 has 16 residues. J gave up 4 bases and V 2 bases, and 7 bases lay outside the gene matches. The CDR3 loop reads CASSLRTGSGNQPQHF. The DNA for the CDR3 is TGTGCCAGCAGTTTAAGGACAGGGTCGGGAAATCAGCCCCAGCATTTT. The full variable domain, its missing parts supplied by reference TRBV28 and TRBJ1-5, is DVKVTQSSRYLVKRTGEKVFLECVQDMDHENMFWYRQDPGLGLRLIYFSYDVKMKEKGDIPEGYSVSREKKERFSLILESASTNQTSMYLCASSLRTGSGNQPQHFGDGTRLSIL.

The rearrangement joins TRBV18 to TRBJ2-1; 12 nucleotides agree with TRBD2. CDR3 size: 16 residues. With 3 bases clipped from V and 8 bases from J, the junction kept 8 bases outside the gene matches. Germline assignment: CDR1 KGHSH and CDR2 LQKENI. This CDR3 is CASSPRVTSGSDEQFF. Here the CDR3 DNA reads TGTGCCAGCTCACCCCGGGTGACTAGCGGGAGCGATGAGCAGTTCTTC.

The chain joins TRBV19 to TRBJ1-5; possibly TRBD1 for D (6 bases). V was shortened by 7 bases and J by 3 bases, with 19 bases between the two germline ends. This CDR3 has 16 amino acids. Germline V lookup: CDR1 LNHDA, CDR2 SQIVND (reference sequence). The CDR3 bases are TGTGCCAGTAACGAAAAGACAGGCGTTCCCAATCAGCCCCAGCATTTT. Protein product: CASNEKTGVPNQPQHF.

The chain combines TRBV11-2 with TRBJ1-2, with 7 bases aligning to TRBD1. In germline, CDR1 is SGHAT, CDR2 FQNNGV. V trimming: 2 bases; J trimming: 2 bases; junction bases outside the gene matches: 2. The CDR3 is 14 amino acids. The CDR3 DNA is TGTGCCAGCAGCTTATCGGACAGGAACTATGGCTACACCTTC. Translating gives CASSLSDRNYGYTF. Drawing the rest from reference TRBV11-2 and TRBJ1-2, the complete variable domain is EAGVAQSPRYKIIEKRQSVAFWCNPISGHATLYWYQQILGQGPKLLIQFQNNGVVDDSQLPKDRFSAERLKGVDSTLKIQPAKLEDSAVYLCASSLSDRNYGYTFGSGTRLTVV.